The next 26 T cell receptor beta chains were all read from a single sample in a study of PD-1 blockade in classical Hodgkin lymphoma. TCRdb's copy holds only in-frame clones and misses some; the assay was immunoSEQ multiplex PCR. The sample has nearly 25,000 clones, around 68% seen once. The time point: cycle 4 day 1 (C4D1), after six to seven weeks of nivolumab. Autologous stem cell transplantation was followed by relapse in every patient, and brentuximab vedotin exposure varied. Sequenced here: peripheral blood mononuclear cells (PBMCs), sampled before the fourth cycle of nivolumab. All receptors derive from a human donor with classical Hodgkin lymphoma.

This clone was observed a handful of times. The chain combines TRBV11-1 with TRBJ2-7; possibly TRBD2 for D (6 bases). This CDR3 region has 14 residues. Germline-derived CDR1 and CDR2 are SGHAT and FQDESV (reference sequence). V lost 6 bases and J 6 bases, leaving 18 bases between the germline ends. CDR3 DNA sequence: TGTGCCAGCAGGATAGGCGGGGCTTCGGGCGAGCAGTACTTC. It translates to CASRIGGASGEQYF.

The gene calls are TRBV28 and TRBJ1-5; TRBD1 matches at 8 bases. After removal of 5 bases from V and 9 bases from J, the junction contained 6 bases not matched to a gene. Per the germline V gene, CDR1 is MDHEN and CDR2 is SYDVKM. The CDR3 extends over 13 amino acids. CDR3 region: CASSPDRVGPQHF. The CDR3 nucleotides are TGTGCCAGCAGTCCGGACAGGGTGGGGCCCCAGCATTTT.

CDR3 nucleotide sequence: TGCGCCAGCAGCTGGGGGACAGGAGGCTACACCTTC. Amino acid sequence: CASSWGTGGYTF. The V call is TRBV5-1, the J call TRBJ1-2; 8 nucleotides match TRBD1. This CDR3 region has 12 residues. CDR1 is SGHRS and CDR2 is YFSETQ in the germline V gene. The V segment lost 3 bases and the J segment 8 bases; nucleotides outside the gene matches: 3. Complete variable domain (other parts from reference TRBV5-1 and TRBJ1-2): KAGVTQTPRYLIKTRGQQVTLSCSPISGHRSVSWYQQTPGQGLQFLFEYFSETQRNKGNFPGRFSGRQFSNSRSEMNVSTLELGDSALYLCASSWGTGGYTFGSGTRLTVV.

This CDR3 is CASSLFPRSNTGELFF. The CDR3 nucleotides are TGTGCCAGCAGTTTATTCCCCCGGTCCAACACCGGGGAGCTGTTTTTT. This sequence joins TRBV28 and TRBJ2-2; D call uncertain. The CDR3 spans 16 residues. Germline loops: CDR1 MDHEN, CDR2 SYDVKM. Trimming took off 1 base at V and 2 bases at J, with 11 bases between the two ends.

The chain carries TRBV27 and TRBJ2-3; D is possibly TRBD2 (6 bases). V was trimmed by 6 bases and J by 0 bases, leaving 13 bases between them. Germline values: CDR1 MNHEY, CDR2 SMNVEV (reference sequence). CDR3 length: 15 residues. CDR3 in amino acids: CASSPTSYSTDTQYF. The CDR3 bases are TGTGCCAGCAGCCCCACTAGCTATAGCACAGATACGCAGTATTTT.

The V call is TRBV5-1, the J call TRBJ2-3; 8 nucleotides match TRBD1. Germline CDR1 SGHRS, CDR2 YFSETQ. After removal of 6 bases from V and 6 bases from J, the junction contained 9 bases not matched to a gene. The CDR3 runs to 14 residues. CDR3 region: CASTFIQGADTQYF. CDR3 sequence (DNA): TGCGCCAGCACCTTCATCCAGGGGGCCGATACGCAGTATTTT.

Concerning this clone itself: At the DNA level, this CDR3 is encoded by other sequences in the same sample as well. The chain couples TRBV7-8 to TRBJ1-1; the D is unclear. This CDR3 spans 13 amino acids. The V gene lost 5 bases and the J gene lost 4 bases, with 11 bases spanning the gap. Germline V gene lookup returns CDR1 SGHVS and CDR2 FQNEAQ. Here the CDR3 reads CASSLVGVTEAFF. CDR3 nucleotides: TGTGCCAGCAGCCTAGTAGGAGTCACTGAAGCTTTCTTT.

This chain joins TRBV19 and TRBJ2-3; TRBD1 aligns across 8 bases. V lost 3 bases and J lost 4; bases outside the gene matches: 6. CDR3 size: 15 residues. The germline V gene encodes CDR1 LNHDA and CDR2 SQIVND (reference sequence). Written as DNA, the CDR3 is TGTGCCAGTAGTATGGTTGCAGGGGGCGCAGATACGCAGTATTTT. Its protein is CASSMVAGGADTQYF.

The rearrangement links TRBV9 to TRBJ1-1; D is perhaps TRBD1 (6 bases). The CDR3 totals 18 residues. Germline V CDR1 and CDR2: SGDLS, YYNGEE. Trimming took off 4 bases at V and 0 bases at J, with 22 bases between the two ends. The CDR3 region has the DNA TGTGCCAGCAGCCAGGGGAGGGGCGTGCAAATGATGAACACTGAAGCTTTCTTT. The encoded protein is CASSQGRGVQMMNTEAFF.

The V call is TRBV30, the J call TRBJ1-5, with D possibly being TRBD1 (5 bases). The CDR3 loop spans 13 amino acids. Germline V lookup: CDR1 GTSNPN, CDR2 SVGIG (reference sequence). V was cut by 5 bases and J by 4 bases, with 12 bases left in between. Written as DNA, the CDR3 is TGTGCCTGGGGGACCGGGCCAAATCAGCCCCAGCATTTT. This encodes CAWGTGPNQPQHF.

This clone has ten or more counts. The chain uses TRBV6-1 and TRBJ2-5; 8 nucleotides agree with TRBD2. The J segment lost 6 bases and the V segment lost 0 bases, leaving 6 bases of the junction unmatched. This CDR3 contains 15 residues. Germline V gene sequence: CDR1 MNHNS, CDR2 SASEGT. The CDR3: CASSEASGGGQTQYF. The CDR3 region has the DNA TGTGCCAGCAGTGAAGCTTCGGGGGGGGGACAGACCCAGTACTTC.

The chain employs TRBV4-3 and TRBJ1-4; no firm D call. CDR3 size: 16 residues. Germline values: CDR1 LGHNA, CDR2 YSLEER. The ends were cut back, 1 base at V and 0 bases at J, with 9 bases in the middle. CDR3 sequence: CASSQVFRATNEKLFF. CDR3 coding DNA: TGCGCCAGCAGCCAAGTATTTAGAGCAACTAATGAAAAACTGTTTTTT.

This clone occurred once. A much larger clone differs by one base, so this may be a read error. Other DNA sequences from this sample encode an identical CDR3 as well. The V gene is TRBV27, the J gene TRBJ1-2; perhaps TRBD1 as D (5 bases). The length of the CDR3 is 15 residues. Germline CDR1 and CDR2: MNHEY and SMNVEV (reference sequence). DNA of the CDR3: TGTGCTAGCAGTTTATCCCCCGACAGTCTGGGTGGCTACACCTTC. This encodes CASSLSPDSLGGYTF.

This chain connects TRBV10-3 to TRBJ2-1, with 7 bases that match TRBD1. Germline values: CDR1 ENHRY, CDR2 SYGVKD. The CDR3 is 15 residues long. After removal of 0 bases from V and 10 bases from J, the junction contained 9 bases not matched to a gene. The CDR3 here is CAISESSWDSEEQFF. The CDR3 bases are TGTGCCATCAGTGAGTCGAGTTGGGACAGCGAGGAGCAGTTCTTC.

The chain has TRBV5-1 and TRBJ1-6; unclear D gene. V dropped 0 bases and J dropped 7 bases, with 8 bases sitting between them. Germline CDR1 SGHRS, CDR2 YFSETQ. The CDR3 runs to 14 residues. Here the CDR3 reads CASSLDPGNSPLHF. The CDR3 DNA is TGCGCCAGCAGCTTGGACCCGGGCAATTCACCCCTCCACTTT. Complete variable domain (other parts from reference TRBV5-1 and TRBJ1-6): KAGVTQTPRYLIKTRGQQVTLSCSPISGHRSVSWYQQTPGQGLQFLFEYFSETQRNKGNFPGRFSGRQFSNSRSEMNVSTLELGDSALYLCASSLDPGNSPLHFGNGTRLTVT.

The V call is TRBV9, the J call TRBJ2-1, with 8 positions matching TRBD2. The CDR3 length is 15 residues. V shed 1 base and J 4 bases; nucleotides not matched to a gene: 4. Germline-derived CDR1 and CDR2 are SGDLS and YYNGEE. The CDR3 loop reads CASSVSRGGYNEQFF. CDR3 coding DNA: TGTGCCAGCAGCGTATCGCGCGGGGGGTACAATGAGCAGTTCTTC.

This sequence joins TRBV5-1 and TRBJ2-1; weak D call: TRBD2 (5 bases). V was clipped by 0 bases and J by 3 bases, with 7 bases between them. Per the germline V gene, CDR1 is SGHRS and CDR2 is YFSETQ. The CDR3 covers 14 residues. The CDR3 sequence is CASSLEAGYNEQFF. In nucleotides, the CDR3 is TGCGCCAGCAGCTTGGAGGCGGGCTACAATGAGCAGTTCTTC.

In the case of this clone: The same CDR3 is also encoded by other DNA sequences in this sample. The V and J genes are TRBV7-6 and TRBJ2-5, with D unresolved. The CDR3 runs to 12 residues. Deletions cut 0 bases from V and 1 base from J, with 0 bases between. Germline V lookup: CDR1 SGHVS, CDR2 FNYEAQ. As DNA, the CDR3 is TGTGCCAGCAGCTTAGCCCAAGAGACCCAGTACTTC. Its translation is CASSLAQETQYF.

The rearrangement joins TRBV13 to TRBJ2-3; 11 nucleotides align to TRBD2. Unmatched junction bases numbered 6, after V lost 5 bases and J lost 2 bases. CDR3 length: 16 residues. CDR1 PRHDT and CDR2 FYEKMQ come from the germline V gene (reference sequence). The CDR3 DNA is TGTGCCAGCAGCCCCCGACTAGCGGGGAACACAGATACGCAGTATTTT. It specifies CASSPRLAGNTDTQYF.

V gene TRBV18 combines with J gene TRBJ2-3; possible D gene TRBD1, 5 bases. The V gene's germline CDR1 is KGHSH and CDR2 LQKENI. Trimming pared 7 bases from V and 1 base from J, leaving 9 bases between. This CDR3 spans 13 amino acids. Here the CDR3 DNA reads TGTGCCAGCTTAGGGGCGGGCACAGATACGCAGTATTTT. This gives the protein CASLGAGTDTQYF.

As to this clone: Within the sample, other DNA sequences also encode this same CDR3. Written as DNA, the CDR3 is TGTGCCAGCAGTCCTAATTATAGCAATCAGCCCCAGCATTTT. Amino acid sequence: CASSPNYSNQPQHF. The V gene is TRBV6-1, the J gene TRBJ1-5; D gene ambiguous. Trimming cost V 5 bases and J 0 bases, with 8 bases left between them. Germline V gene sequence: CDR1 MNHNS, CDR2 SASEGT. The CDR3 consists of 14 residues.

The CDR3 coding sequence is TGCGCCAGCAGCTTGGGGGCTTCCAATGAGCAGTTCTTC. Protein: CASSLGASNEQFF. V and J are TRBV5-1 and TRBJ2-1; D unresolved. CDR1 and CDR2 from the germline V gene are SGHRS and YFSETQ. This CDR3 comprises 13 residues. Trimming took off 0 bases at V and 6 bases at J, with 7 bases between the two ends.

This clone appeared a few times. The chain combines TRBV6-6 with TRBJ2-7; no clear D. V lost 6 bases, J lost 3 bases, and 12 bases lay in between. Germline V lookup: CDR1 MNHNY, CDR2 SVGAGI (reference sequence). The CDR3 runs 13 residues. The CDR3 DNA is TGTGCCAGCAGCTTGGACGGACGCTACGAGCAGTACTTC. Amino acids: CASSLDGRYEQYF.

The CDR3 DNA follows: TGTGCCAGCAGCGGTCGGAGTCAAGAGACCCAGTACTTC. This encodes CASSGRSQETQYF. The chain employs TRBV9 and TRBJ2-5; D unresolved. CDR1 and CDR2 (germline): SGDLS, YYNGEE. The CDR3 is made up of 13 amino acids. V was clipped by 3 bases and J by 2 bases, with 8 bases between them.

V is TRBV4-1 and J is TRBJ2-1, with 11 nucleotides matching TRBD2. This CDR3 is built from 16 residues. Trimming at V came to 4 bases and at J to 4 bases, leaving 6 bases not matched to a gene. Germline loops: CDR1 MGHRA, CDR2 YSYEKL. CDR3 residues: CASSPFIAGGYNEQFF. Written as DNA, the CDR3 is TGCGCCAGCAGCCCCTTCATAGCGGGGGGGTACAATGAGCAGTTCTTC.

The chain links TRBV7-9 to TRBJ2-6; D is unresolved. The CDR3 is made up of 15 amino acids. CDR1 SEHNR and CDR2 FQNEAQ come from the germline V gene (reference sequence). The V end lost 4 bases, the J end lost 0 bases, and 7 bases lay between the germline ends. The CDR3 sequence: CASSSSSSGANVLTF. The CDR3 DNA follows: TGTGCCAGCAGCTCCTCTAGCTCTGGGGCCAACGTCCTGACTTTC.